This T cell receptor beta chain derives from a study of blood T cell repertoires in COVID-19. As for the study in general: Sources were T cells, B-cell-depleted T cells, or PBMCs; the material itself was cDNA or gDNA.

In the authors' methods: Estimates of nucleated cell counts were drawn from the amplification of reference gene primers. TCRdb keeps only in-frame clones here, not all; method: immunoSEQ multiplex PCR. V, J and clone size reflect that table, while D and trimming were determined from the DNA. The table records 95,000 to 100,000 clones, about nine tenths of them present only once. The sequenced sample was peripheral blood. The sequence derives from a man aged 50 or older with acute or convalescent COVID-19.

The CDR3: CASSGQGYTEAFF. The CDR3 bases are TGTGCCAGCAGCGGACAGGGGTACACTGAAGCTTTCTTT. The gene calls are TRBV6-2 or TRBV6-3 and TRBJ1-1; 9 nucleotides align to TRBD1. The length of the CDR3 is 13 residues. Germline assignment: CDR1 MNHEY and CDR2 SVGEGT. V lost 6 bases and J lost 3; bases outside the gene matches: 2.